The present T cell receptor (beta chain) was sequenced within a study of T cells in Graves' hyperthyroidism and ophthalmopathy. In the study overall: Peripheral blood collection took place at initial diagnosis, before any treatment.

The PBMCs were sourced from fresh peripheral blood (about 10 ml). At least ten counts were recorded for this clonotype. One end of the junction fails to match germline, which may point to a read error. The investigators amplified TCR beta CDR3 regions from RNA transcripts. Using the HTBI primer set, a first-round RT-PCR was run on the TCR CDR3. TCRdb reanalysed the multiplex PCR reads using MiXCR and keeps one entry per CDR3 protein. The table shows 500,000 to 750,000 distinct CDR3 sequences, with approximately 14% occurring only once. The CDR3 totals 14 residues. CDR1 is MNHEY and CDR2 is SMNVEV in the germline V gene (reference sequence).

Sequencing was carried out using blood. This chain uses TRBV27 with TRBJ2-3; the D is unclear. The TCR comes from a woman between 25 and 40 years old with Graves' hyperthyroidism. The CDR3 coding sequence is TGTGCCAGCAGCTTATACGGGAGCACAGATACGCAGTATTTT. Its protein is CASSLYGSTDTQYF.